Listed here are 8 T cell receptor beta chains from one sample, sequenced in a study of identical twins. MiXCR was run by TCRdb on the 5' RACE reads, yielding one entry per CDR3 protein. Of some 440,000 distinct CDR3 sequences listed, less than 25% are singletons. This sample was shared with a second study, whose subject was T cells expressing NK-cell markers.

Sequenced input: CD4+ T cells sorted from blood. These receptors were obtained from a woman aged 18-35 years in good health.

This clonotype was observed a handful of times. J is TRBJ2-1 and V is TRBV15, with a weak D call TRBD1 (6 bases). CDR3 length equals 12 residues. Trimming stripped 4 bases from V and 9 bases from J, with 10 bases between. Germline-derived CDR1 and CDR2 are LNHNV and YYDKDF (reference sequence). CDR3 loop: CATSITGSEQFF. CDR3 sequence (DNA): TGTGCCACCAGCATCACAGGGTCTGAGCAGTTCTTC.

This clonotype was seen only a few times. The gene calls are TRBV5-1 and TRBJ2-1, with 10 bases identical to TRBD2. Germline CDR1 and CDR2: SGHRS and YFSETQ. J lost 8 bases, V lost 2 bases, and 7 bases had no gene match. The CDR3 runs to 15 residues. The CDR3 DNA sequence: TGCGCCAGCAGCTTATCTAGCGGGAGTCACCATGAGCAGTTCTTC. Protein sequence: CASSLSSGSHHEQFF.

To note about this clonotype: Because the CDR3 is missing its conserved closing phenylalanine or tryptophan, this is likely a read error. The CDR3 protein is CASSRGQEQYL. CDR3 DNA sequence: TGCGCCAGCTCACGGGGGCAGGAGCAGTACTTG. This chain uses TRBV5-1 with TRBJ2-7, with D perhaps given as TRBD1 or TRBD2 (6 bases each). CDR3 length: 11 amino acids. V lost 7 bases and J 7 bases, leaving 12 bases between the germline ends. Germline assignment: CDR1 SGHRS and CDR2 YFSETQ.

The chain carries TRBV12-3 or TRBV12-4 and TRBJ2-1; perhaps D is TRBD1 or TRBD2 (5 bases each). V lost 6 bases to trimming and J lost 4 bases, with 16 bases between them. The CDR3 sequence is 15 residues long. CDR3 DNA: TGTGCCAGCAGGGTGGGGACCCCGAGTTACAATGAGCAGTTCTTC. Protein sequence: CASRVGTPSYNEQFF.

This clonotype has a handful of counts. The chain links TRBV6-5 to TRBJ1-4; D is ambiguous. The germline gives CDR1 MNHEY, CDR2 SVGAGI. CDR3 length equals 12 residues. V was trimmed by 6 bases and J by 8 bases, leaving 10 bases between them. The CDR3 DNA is TGTGCCAGCAGGACAAAAGGAGAAAAACTGTTTTTT. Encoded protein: CASRTKGEKLFF.

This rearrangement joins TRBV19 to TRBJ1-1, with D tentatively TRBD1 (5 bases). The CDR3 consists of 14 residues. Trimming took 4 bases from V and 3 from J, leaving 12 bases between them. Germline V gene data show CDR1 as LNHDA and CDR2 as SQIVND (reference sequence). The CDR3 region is CASSSRDGDTEAFF. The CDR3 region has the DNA TGTGCCAGTAGTAGCAGGGATGGGGACACTGAAGCTTTCTTT.

The CDR3 protein is CASSKSGGAWNEQFF. CDR3 DNA: TGTGCCAGCAGCAAAAGCGGGGGGGCCTGGAATGAGCAGTTCTTC. This sequence joins TRBV7-9 and TRBJ2-1, with TRBD2 matching 10 bases. Losses at the gene ends were 5 bases for V and 7 bases for J; bases not matched to a gene: 8. In germline, CDR1 is SEHNR, CDR2 FQNEAQ (reference sequence). The CDR3 totals 15 residues.

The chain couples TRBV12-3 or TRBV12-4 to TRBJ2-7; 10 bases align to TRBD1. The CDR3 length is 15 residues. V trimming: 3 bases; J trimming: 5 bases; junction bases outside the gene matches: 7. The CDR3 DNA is TGTGCCAGCAGTTTCCGGACAGGGGGTTTGGACGAGCAGTACTTC. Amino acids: CASSFRTGGLDEQYF.